These 17 T cell receptor beta chains came from one sample sequenced in a study of T cell responses to AZD1222 COVID-19 vaccine (dated by TCRdb to the early 2020s). The time point label here, explained by the study, means: about 28 days (+/-7) after the second vaccine dose. Library preparation was by the immunoSEQ multiplex PCR assay. TCRdb carries this immuneACCESS record with in-frame sequences only. Its versions omit some clonotypes, under half of them owing to an unresolved V gene in the studies checked, with the rest unexplained. The table for this sample lists approximately 17,000 clones; about three quarters of them were counted only once. The biggest ten clones account for approximately 15% of the sample. The source material was peripheral blood, sampled 28 days after the second AZD1222 dose. The receptors shown here come from an adult who received the AZD1222 COVID-19 vaccine.

The V and J genes are TRBV14 and TRBJ2-5; D gene ambiguous. The CDR3 loop spans 11 amino acids. The germline V gene encodes CDR1 SGHDN and CDR2 FVKESK. The V gene lost 2 bases and the J gene lost 5 bases, with 3 bases spanning the gap. CDR3 sequence: CASSQYETQYF. As DNA, the CDR3 is TGTGCCAGCAGCCAATATGAGACCCAGTACTTC.

J is TRBJ1-5 and V is TRBV28, with 9 bases lining up with TRBD1. V was pared by 3 bases and J by 7 bases, with 7 bases of the junction left unmatched. The CDR3 extends over 15 amino acids. Germline loops: CDR1 MDHEN, CDR2 SYDVKM. The CDR3 region has the DNA TGTGCCAGCAGTTTGGGACAGGGATTTAGGCAGCCCCAGCATTTT. Translated, it gives CASSLGQGFRQPQHF.

This chain connects TRBV7-9 to TRBJ2-1, with no clear D. V was pared by 1 base and J by 10 bases, with 11 bases between. CDR3 length equals 13 residues. The germline V gene has CDR1 SEHNR and CDR2 FQNEAQ (reference sequence). CDR3 nucleotides: TGTGCCAGCAGCTTAGATCGGATGGGGGAGCAGTTCTTC. This codes for CASSLDRMGEQFF.

The chain uses TRBV18 and TRBJ2-1; 8 nucleotides agree with TRBD2. The CDR3 is made up of 12 amino acids. Trimming took 6 bases from V and 8 from J; bases not matched to a gene: 3. CDR1 KGHSH and CDR2 LQKENI come from the germline V gene. This CDR3 is CASSPGGHEQFF. The CDR3 region has the DNA TGTGCCAGCTCCCCGGGGGGGCATGAGCAGTTCTTC.

V usage is TRBV10-1 and J usage is TRBJ1-1; D is ambiguous. The CDR3 runs 15 residues. Germline lookup yields CDR1 WNHNN and CDR2 SYGVQD (reference sequence). The V and J ends lost 4 bases and 1 base respectively, with 13 bases between them. The DNA for the CDR3 is TGCGCCAGCAGTGCCCCGGACCCCGAGAACACTGAAGCTTTCTTT. Its protein is CASSAPDPENTEAFF.

The chain combines TRBV6-5 with TRBJ2-4, with a possible D match to TRBD2 (6 bases). This CDR3 comprises 14 residues. Between the trimmed V and J ends, which lost 2 bases and 7 bases, there was a span of 12 bases. Germline V lookup: CDR1 MNHEY, CDR2 SVGAGI. In DNA form, the CDR3 reads TGTGCCAGCAGTTACGGAGGGCAAGCGAACATTCAGTACTTC. This codes for CASSYGGQANIQYF.

This clone was counted a few times. This chain connects TRBV12-3 or TRBV12-4 to TRBJ1-5; D is undetermined. The CDR3 runs 12 residues. V was pared by 5 bases and J by 6 bases, with 8 bases between. The CDR3 reads CASSPPSQPQHF. The CDR3 nucleotides are TGTGCCAGCAGTCCTCCGAGTCAGCCCCAGCATTTT.

The chain recombines TRBV29-1 with TRBJ2-7; D may match TRBD1 or TRBD2 (5 bases each). Germline V gene data show CDR1 as SQVTM and CDR2 as ANQGSEA. Trimming left V 6 bases short and J 4 bases short, with 10 bases between. This CDR3 has 11 residues. In nucleotides, the CDR3 is TGCAGCGTGGGGACGGATTACGAGCAGTACTTC. Protein sequence: CSVGTDYEQYF.

This clone has a single count. The chain links TRBV3-1 (or the pseudogene TRBV3-2) to TRBJ1-5; D call uncertain. The CDR3 has 14 amino acids. V was pared by 0 bases and J by 0 bases, with 3 bases between. CDR1 and CDR2 from the germline V gene are LGHDT and YNNKEL (reference sequence). The CDR3 DNA follows: TGTGCCAGCAGCCAAGACAATAGCAATCAGCCCCAGCATTTT. It specifies CASSQDNSNQPQHF.

The chain recombines TRBV5-1 with TRBJ2-3; TRBD2 agrees at 7 bases. The CDR3 runs to 15 residues. From germline, CDR1 is SGHRS and CDR2 YFSETQ. V lost 4 bases to trimming and J lost 0 bases; unmatched junction nucleotides: 5. The CDR3 nucleotides read TGCGCCAGCAGCCCTAACGGGGGGAGCACAGATACGCAGTATTTT. It yields the protein CASSPNGGSTDTQYF.

V is TRBV28 and J is TRBJ2-7; the D call may be TRBD1 or TRBD2 (5 bases each). Trimming took 5 bases from V and 0 from J, leaving 5 bases between them. Germline V gene sequence: CDR1 MDHEN, CDR2 SYDVKM. The CDR3 sequence is 12 residues long. The CDR3 is CASSGTSYEQYF. CDR3 nucleotides: TGTGCCAGCAGTGGGACCTCCTACGAGCAGTACTTC.

The genes are TRBV19 and TRBJ2-1, with TRBD2 matching 13 bases. With 7 bases clipped from V and 8 bases from J, the junction kept 14 bases outside the gene matches. In germline, CDR1 is LNHDA, CDR2 SQIVND (reference sequence). This CDR3 contains 17 residues. Here the CDR3 DNA reads TGTGCCAGTACCTCGACTAGCGGGGGGAATTTTATATATGAGCAGTTCTTC. It translates to CASTSTSGGNFIYEQFF. The variable domain in full, completed from reference TRBV19 and TRBJ2-1, reads DGGITQSPKYLFRKEGQNVTLSCEQNLNHDAMYWYRQDPGQGLRLIYYSQIVNDFQKGDIAEGYSVSREKKESFPLTVTSAQKNPTAFYLCASTSTSGGNFIYEQFFGPGTRLTVL.

This chain joins TRBV7-3 and TRBJ2-5; either TRBD1 or TRBD2 may supply D (6 bases each). V lost 1 base and J lost 5, with 17 bases in between. Germline V gives CDR1 SGHTA, CDR2 FQGTGA. CDR3 length: 16 residues. The CDR3 sequence: CASSLMGGLPGETQYF. DNA for the CDR3: TGTGCCAGCAGCTTAATGGGGGGCCTCCCGGGGGAGACCCAGTACTTC.

This chain joins TRBV6-5 and TRBJ2-7; TRBD2 matches 7 bases. This CDR3 is 15 amino acids long. V gave up 5 bases and J gave up 3 bases; unmatched junction bases: 10. Germline-derived CDR1 and CDR2 are MNHEY and SVGAGI. Here the CDR3 DNA reads TGTGCCAGCAGTCCGGGGAGGGTTGAGAACTACGAGCAGTACTTC. Translation gives CASSPGRVENYEQYF.

This rearrangement joins TRBV15 to TRBJ2-7; D remains ambiguous. CDR1 is LNHNV and CDR2 is YYDKDF in the germline V gene (reference sequence). Between the trimmed V and J ends, which lost 8 bases and 4 bases, there was a span of 6 bases. This CDR3 has 10 residues. CDR3 bases: TGTGCCACCCTCCTATACGAGCAGTACTTC. It encodes CATLLYEQYF.

This chain connects TRBV7-2 to TRBJ2-2; TRBD1 is a possible D gene (6 bases). The CDR3 contains 14 residues. The germline gives CDR1 SGHTA, CDR2 FQGNSA. Trimming shortened V by 6 bases and J by 1 base, and 9 bases separated the two germline ends. CDR3 residues: CASREQGNTGELFF. The CDR3 DNA follows: TGTGCCAGCAGGGAACAGGGGAACACCGGGGAGCTGTTTTTT.

The rearrangement uses TRBV3-1 (or the pseudogene TRBV3-2) and TRBJ1-4; perhaps TRBD1 as D (6 bases). The V end was cut by 4 bases, the J end by 7 bases, with 13 bases between. Germline V lookup: CDR1 LGHDT, CDR2 YNNKEL (reference sequence). This CDR3 spans 14 amino acids. The CDR3 region has the DNA TGTGCCAGCAGCCCCATTCAGGGGCCTGAAAAACTGTTTTTT. As protein: CASSPIQGPEKLFF.